This T cell receptor (beta chain) emerged from a study of T cell responses to AZD1222 COVID-19 vaccine. Clones were sequenced by immunoSEQ multiplex PCR, and TCRdb holds only the in-frame ones, with some missing. The sample consists of about 72,000 clones, 75% to 90% of them appearing once. Sequenced here: peripheral blood, sampled on day 0 of AZD1222 vaccination. The sequence was obtained from an adult in good health.

In nucleotides, the CDR3 is TGTGCCAGCAGTACAGGGGTCCACACTGAAGCTTTCTTT. Encoded protein: CASSTGVHTEAFF. V is TRBV28 and J is TRBJ1-1; 7 positions match TRBD1. Per germline, CDR1 MDHEN and CDR2 SYDVKM. The V segment lost 5 bases and the J segment 3 bases; nucleotides outside the gene matches: 3. The CDR3 contains 13 residues.